This TCR beta chain was sequenced in a study of blood T cell repertoires in COVID-19. For the study at large: Samples of COVID-19 (acute and convalescent) were obtained from the United States, Italy and Spain.

There are a few counts of this clone. Original analysis: Amplifying reference gene primers gave estimates of nucleated cell counts. Libraries were prepared by immunoSEQ multiplex PCR; TCRdb keeps only in-frame clonotypes and omits some of them. V and J calls and clone size are copied from that table; D and trimming were computed from the DNA. The table lists about 98,000 clones, about 84% of them singletons. Material for sequencing was peripheral blood. The receptor was derived from a woman older than 75 with acute or convalescent COVID-19.

This chain's CDR3 is CASSTGQGGSGNTIYF. CDR3 nucleotides: TGTGCCAGCAGCACGGGACAGGGGGGCTCTGGAAACACCATATATTTT. The J gene is TRBJ1-3, the V gene TRBV5-5; 11 bases are a match to TRBD1. J was trimmed by 0 bases and V by 4 bases; bases with no gene match: 3. This CDR3 has 16 residues. From germline, CDR1 is SGHKS and CDR2 YYEKEE (reference sequence).